The rows below give T cell receptor beta chains drawn from one sample of a study of cytomegalovirus exposure and HLA in healthy donors. Clones were read by immunoSEQ multiplex PCR, and TCRdb kept only the in-frame ones, dropping some. This sample carries around 70,000 clones, more than 75% of them seen once, and the ten largest clones take about 12%. The specimen sequenced was PBMCs. Source of these receptors: a male donor in good health and CMV-seropositive. CDR3s include the opening cysteine and the closing phenylalanine or tryptophan. The D gene is left open where the match is weak. Size tells how often a clone was seen (once, few, many) or the class of an expanded clone, and some rows leave it out.

once	TRBV7-9	TRBJ1-5	TRBD1	CASSSTGGGQPQHF	TGTGCCAGCAGTTCTACAGGGGGCGGTCAGCCCCAGCATTTT
once	TRBV11-1	TRBJ1-6	-	CASSLDLPLPLHF	TGTGCCAGCAGCTTAGATCTTCCTTTACCCCTCCACTTT
-	TRBV7-3	TRBJ2-7	-	CASSQGDTYEQYF	TGTGCCAGCAGCCAAGGGGATACCTACGAGCAGTACTTC
-	TRBV5-4	TRBJ2-7	TRBD2	CASSRASGGPGEQYF	TGTGCCAGCAGCCGCGCTAGCGGGGGGCCGGGCGAGCAGTACTTC
-	TRBV21-1	TRBJ2-1	-	CASSKGGTSGAMFYNEQFF	TGTGCCAGCAGCAAAGGGGGGACTAGCGGGGCCATGTTCTACAATGAGCAGTTCTTC
-	TRBV2	TRBJ2-5	TRBD2	CASSERTSGGLRETQYF	TGTGCCAGCAGTGAAAGGACTAGCGGGGGCCTCAGGGAGACCCAGTACTTC
-	TRBV11-2	TRBJ2-3	-	CASSGSMLDTQYF	TGTGCCAGCAGCGGGAGTATGTTGGATACGCAGTATTTT
-	TRBV4-3	TRBJ1-6	-	CASSARSSLNSPLHF	TGCGCCAGCAGCGCGCGGAGTAGTCTTAATTCACCCCTCCACTTT
-	TRBV28	TRBJ2-7	-	CASSLSTVTSYEQYF	TGTGCCAGCAGTTTATCGACTGTCACGTCCTACGAGCAGTACTTC
-	TRBV7-9	TRBJ2-3	TRBD2	CSSSPRLAAPDTQYF	TGTTCCAGCAGCCCAAGACTAGCGGCCCCAGATACGCAGTATTTT
-	TRBV7-3	TRBJ2-7	-	CASSPIGGNEQYF	TGTGCCAGCAGCCCGATCGGGGGTAACGAGCAGTACTTC
-	TRBV30	TRBJ1-2	-	CAWNRVSNYGYTF	TGTGCCTGGAACAGGGTTTCAAACTATGGCTACACCTTC
few	TRBV2	TRBJ1-1	TRBD1	CASRTGTGSEAFF	TGTGCCAGCAGGACCGGGACAGGGTCTGAAGCTTTCTTT
-	TRBV7-9	TRBJ1-3	TRBD1	CSSSFGQGWENTIYF	TGTTCCAGCAGCTTTGGACAGGGGTGGGAAAACACCATATATTTT
-	TRBV7-2	TRBJ1-5	-	CASSLLGAPPQPQHF	TGTGCCAGCAGCTTGTTGGGGGCCCCTCCTCAGCCCCAGCATTTT
-	TRBV11-2	TRBJ1-1	TRBD1	CASSFNRDSQAFF	TGTGCCAGCAGCTTCAACCGGGACAGCCAAGCTTTCTTT
-	TRBV30	TRBJ1-4	TRBD1	CAFRQGYLGTNEKLFF	TGTGCCTTCCGACAGGGCTATCTAGGAACTAATGAAAAACTGTTTTTT
-	TRBV27	TRBJ2-7	TRBD2	CASSLRRASGGYEQYF	TGTGCCAGCAGTTTACGTAGGGCTAGCGGGGGCTACGAGCAGTACTTC
-	TRBV4-2	TRBJ2-5	-	CASSQDLSGAETQYF	TGTGCCAGCAGCCAAGATTTATCGGGAGCCGAGACCCAGTACTTC
-	TRBV6-4	TRBJ1-5	TRBD1	CASSRVGDRDNQPQHF	TGTGCCAGCAGTAGGGTGGGGGACAGGGACAATCAGCCCCAGCATTTT
-	TRBV18	TRBJ2-1	-	CASSWGPQGPYNEQFF	TGTGCCAGCTCATGGGGTCCGCAGGGTCCCTACAATGAGCAGTTCTTC
-	TRBV6-5	TRBJ2-7	TRBD1	CASSHRTGPPYEQYF	TGTGCCAGCAGTCATCGGACAGGGCCCCCATACGAGCAGTACTTC
-	TRBV7-9	TRBJ1-2	-	CASSPATGLTTDGYTF	TGTGCCAGCAGCCCGGCAACGGGACTCACCACGGACGGCTACACCTTC
-	TRBV11-1	TRBJ2-7	TRBD2	CASSQGLAGAYEQYF	TGTGCCAGCAGCCAGGGACTAGCTGGGGCCTACGAGCAGTACTTC
few	TRBV7-2	TRBJ1-3	-	CASGTGPSGNTIYF	TGTGCCAGCGGAACAGGGCCTAGTGGAAACACCATATATTTT
once	TRBV27	TRBJ1-5	-	CASSLLAGSNQPQHF	TGTGCCAGCAGTTTATTGGCAGGATCGAACCAGCCCCAGCATTTT
once	TRBV29-1	TRBJ2-1	-	CSVPGTRDNEQFF	TGCAGCGTACCCGGTACTAGAGACAATGAGCAGTTCTTC
-	TRBV5-4	TRBJ2-4	TRBD1	CASSLAQGGAKNIQYF	TGTGCCAGCAGCTTGGCACAGGGGGGAGCCAAAAACATTCAGTACTTC
-	TRBV18	TRBJ2-7	-	CASSPTGLNYEQYF	TGTGCCAGCTCACCGACGGGACTTAACTACGAGCAGTACTTC
-	TRBV2	TRBJ2-2	TRBD1	CASRVGQGPTGELFF	TGTGCCAGCAGAGTCGGACAGGGGCCCACCGGGGAGCTGTTTTTT
-	TRBV7-2	TRBJ2-1	-	CASSKDRRVGNEQFF	TGTGCCAGCAGTAAAGACAGGCGGGTGGGAAATGAGCAGTTCTTC
-	TRBV19	TRBJ1-2	TRBD1	CASSTRQGANGYTF	TGTGCCAGTAGTACAAGACAGGGGGCCAATGGCTACACCTTC
-	TRBV30	TRBJ2-7	TRBD2	CARSVPGLADYEQYF	TGTGCCCGGAGTGTGCCGGGACTAGCGGACTACGAGCAGTACTTC
once	TRBV27	TRBJ2-2	-	CASSFSGTGELFF	TGTGCCAGCAGTTTCTCCGGTACTGGGGAGCTGTTTTTT
few	TRBV7-9	TRBJ2-5	-	CASSLALESQETQYF	TGTGCCAGCAGCTTAGCTCTGGAGAGCCAAGAGACCCAGTACTTC
few	TRBV9	TRBJ2-2	-	CASSVVQGSTGELFF	TGTGCCAGCAGCGTAGTTCAGGGTAGCACCGGGGAGCTGTTTTTT
once	TRBV18	TRBJ2-7	TRBD2	CASSPTSGGYEQYF	TGTGCCAGCTCACCTACTAGCGGGGGCTACGAGCAGTACTTC
-	TRBV6-1	TRBJ2-2	-	CASSEVGGAYTGELFF	TGTGCCAGCAGTGAAGTAGGGGGGGCCTACACCGGGGAGCTGTTTTTT
-	TRBV7-6	TRBJ2-2	-	CASSSRASTGELFF	TGTGCCAGCAGCTCCAGGGCGTCCACCGGGGAGCTGTTTTTT